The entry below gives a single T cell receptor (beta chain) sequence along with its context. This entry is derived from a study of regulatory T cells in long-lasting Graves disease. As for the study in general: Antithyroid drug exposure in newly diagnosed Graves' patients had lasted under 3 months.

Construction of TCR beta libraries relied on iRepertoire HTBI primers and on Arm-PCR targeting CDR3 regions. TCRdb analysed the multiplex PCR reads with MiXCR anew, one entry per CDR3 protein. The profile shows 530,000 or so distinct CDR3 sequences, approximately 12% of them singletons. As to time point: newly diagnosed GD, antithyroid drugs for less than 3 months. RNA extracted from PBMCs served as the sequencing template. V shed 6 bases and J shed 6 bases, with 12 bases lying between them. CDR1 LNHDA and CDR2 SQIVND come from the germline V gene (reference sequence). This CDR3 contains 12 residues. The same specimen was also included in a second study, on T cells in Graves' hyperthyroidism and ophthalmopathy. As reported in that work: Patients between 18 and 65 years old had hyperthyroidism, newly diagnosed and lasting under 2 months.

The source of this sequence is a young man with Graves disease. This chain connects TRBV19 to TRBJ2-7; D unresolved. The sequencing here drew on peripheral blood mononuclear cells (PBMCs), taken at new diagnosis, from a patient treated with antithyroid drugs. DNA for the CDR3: TGTGCCAGTAGCAATGGCGTTGGCGAGCAGTACTTC. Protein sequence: CASSNGVGEQYF.